This TCR beta chain was captured in a study of blood T cell repertoires in COVID-19. Cohort assignment relied on participant-reported clinical history. The protocol was immunoSEQ multiplex PCR, while the TCRdb copy is restricted to in-frame clones and leaves out a portion. The sample comprises around 450,000 clones, less than 95% of which are singletons, and 0.6% rests with the top ten. Germline V CDR1 and CDR2: SQVTM, ANQGSEA. This CDR3 spans 12 amino acids. The V gene end was trimmed by 7 bases and the J gene end by 2 bases; junction bases not matched to a gene: 4. The source material was PBMCs or T cells enriched from blood (not recorded which). The genes are TRBV29-1 and TRBJ1-1, with 7 bases lining up with TRBD1. This receptor was obtained from a man aged 18 to 29 who had recovered from COVID-19. CDR3 region: CSARQGNTEAFF. For the CDR3, the DNA is TGCAGCGCCCGACAGGGTAACACTGAAGCTTTCTTT.